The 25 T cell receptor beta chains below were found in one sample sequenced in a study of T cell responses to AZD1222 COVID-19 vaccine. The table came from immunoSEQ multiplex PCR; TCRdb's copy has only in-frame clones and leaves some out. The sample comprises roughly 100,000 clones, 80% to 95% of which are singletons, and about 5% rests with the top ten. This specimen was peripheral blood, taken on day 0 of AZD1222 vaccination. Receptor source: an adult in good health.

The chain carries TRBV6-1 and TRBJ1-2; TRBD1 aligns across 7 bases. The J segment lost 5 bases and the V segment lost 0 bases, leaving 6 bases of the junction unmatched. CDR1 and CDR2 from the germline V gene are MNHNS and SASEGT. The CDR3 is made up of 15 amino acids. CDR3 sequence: CASSEAGGAGYGYTF. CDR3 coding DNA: TGTGCCAGCAGTGAAGCAGGGGGCGCAGGATATGGCTACACCTTC.

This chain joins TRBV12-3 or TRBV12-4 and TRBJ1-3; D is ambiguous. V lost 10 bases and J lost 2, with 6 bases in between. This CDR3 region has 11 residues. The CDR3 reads CATQAGNTIYF. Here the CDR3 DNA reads TGTGCCACCCAAGCTGGAAACACCATATATTTT.

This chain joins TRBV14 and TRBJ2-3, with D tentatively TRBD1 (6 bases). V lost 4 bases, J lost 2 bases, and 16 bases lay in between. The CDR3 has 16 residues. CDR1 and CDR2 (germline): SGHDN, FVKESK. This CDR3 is CASSRGGGGITDTQYF. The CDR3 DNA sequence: TGTGCCAGCAGCCGGGGTGGGGGCGGAATCACAGATACGCAGTATTTT.

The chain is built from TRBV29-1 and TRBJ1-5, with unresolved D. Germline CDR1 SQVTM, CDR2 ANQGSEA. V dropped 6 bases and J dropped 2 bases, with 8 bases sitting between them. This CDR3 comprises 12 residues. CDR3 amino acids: CSVSDGNQPQHF. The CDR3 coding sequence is TGCAGCGTCTCTGACGGCAATCAGCCCCAGCATTTT.

For the CDR3, the DNA is TGTGCCAGCAGCAGAAGGGAGAGGGGCAATCAGCCCCAGCATTTT. Translating gives CASSRRERGNQPQHF. The rearrangement uses TRBV21-1 and TRBJ1-5. TRBV21-1 counts as a pseudogene. This CDR3 has 15 amino acids.

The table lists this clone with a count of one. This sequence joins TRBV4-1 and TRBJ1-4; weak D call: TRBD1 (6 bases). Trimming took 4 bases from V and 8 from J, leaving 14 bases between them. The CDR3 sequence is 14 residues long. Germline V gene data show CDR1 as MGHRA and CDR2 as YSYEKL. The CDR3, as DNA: TGCGCCAGCAGCCGAAACAGGGAAGACGAAAAACTGTTTTTT. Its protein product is CASSRNREDEKLFF.

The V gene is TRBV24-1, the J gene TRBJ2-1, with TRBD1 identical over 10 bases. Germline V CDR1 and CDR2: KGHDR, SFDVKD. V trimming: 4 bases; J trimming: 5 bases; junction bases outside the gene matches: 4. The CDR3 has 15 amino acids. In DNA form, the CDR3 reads TGTGCCACCAGTGACTCCGGGACAGGGGACAATGAGCAGTTCTTC. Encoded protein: CATSDSGTGDNEQFF.

This chain's CDR3 is CASSKTGGEYGYTF. CDR3 DNA sequence: TGTGCCAGCAGCAAGACAGGGGGCGAGTATGGCTACACCTTC. The V call is TRBV7-2, the J call TRBJ1-2, with 10 bases matching TRBD1. V was clipped by 5 bases and J by 5 bases; unmatched bases: 5. Germline V gene data show CDR1 as SGHTA and CDR2 as FQGNSA. The CDR3 runs 14 residues.

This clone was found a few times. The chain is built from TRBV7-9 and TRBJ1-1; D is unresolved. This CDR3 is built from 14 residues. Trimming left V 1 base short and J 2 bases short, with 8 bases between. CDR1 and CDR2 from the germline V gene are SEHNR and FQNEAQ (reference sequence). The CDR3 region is CASSLGSFNTEAFF. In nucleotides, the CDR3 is TGTGCCAGCAGCTTAGGATCCTTCAACACTGAAGCTTTCTTT.

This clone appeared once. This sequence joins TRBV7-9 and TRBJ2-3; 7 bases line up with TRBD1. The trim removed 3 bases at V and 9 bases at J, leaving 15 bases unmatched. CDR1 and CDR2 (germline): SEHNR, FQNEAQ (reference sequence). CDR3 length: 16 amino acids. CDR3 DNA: TGTGCCAGCAGCTTTCAGGACAGGACACCTAGGGTAACGCAGTATTTT. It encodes CASSFQDRTPRVTQYF.

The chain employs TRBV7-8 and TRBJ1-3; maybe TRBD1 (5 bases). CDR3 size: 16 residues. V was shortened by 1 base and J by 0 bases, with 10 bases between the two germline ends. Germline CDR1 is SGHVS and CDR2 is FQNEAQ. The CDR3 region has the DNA TGTGCCAGCAGCTTAGTTTGGGGCAACTCTGGAAACACCATATATTTT. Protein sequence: CASSLVWGNSGNTIYF.

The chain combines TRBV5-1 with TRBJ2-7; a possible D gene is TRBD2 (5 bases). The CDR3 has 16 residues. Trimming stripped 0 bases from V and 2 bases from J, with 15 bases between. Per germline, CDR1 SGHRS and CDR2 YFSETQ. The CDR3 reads CASSLVSSGSPYEQYF. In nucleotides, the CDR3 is TGCGCCAGCAGCTTGGTATCCTCGGGGTCCCCCTACGAGCAGTACTTC.

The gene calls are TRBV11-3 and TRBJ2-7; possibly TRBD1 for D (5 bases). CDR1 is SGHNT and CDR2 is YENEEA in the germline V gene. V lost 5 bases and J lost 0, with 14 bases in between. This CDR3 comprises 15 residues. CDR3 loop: CASSPGGASSYEQYF. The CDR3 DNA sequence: TGTGCCAGCAGCCCCGGTGGGGCGTCCTCCTACGAGCAGTACTTC.

In DNA, the CDR3 is TGTGCCACCAGCAGAGACAGGGGTCCCTACGAGCAGTACTTC. Translation gives CATSRDRGPYEQYF. The chain links TRBV15 to TRBJ2-7; a possible D gene is TRBD1 (6 bases). CDR3 length: 14 amino acids. V was shortened by 0 bases and J by 2 bases, with 8 bases between the two germline ends. Per germline, CDR1 LNHNV and CDR2 YYDKDF (reference sequence).

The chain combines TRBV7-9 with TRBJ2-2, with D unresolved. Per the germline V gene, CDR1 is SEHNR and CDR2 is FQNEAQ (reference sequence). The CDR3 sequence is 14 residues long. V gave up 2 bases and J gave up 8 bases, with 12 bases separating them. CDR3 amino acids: CASSLSSWFGELFF. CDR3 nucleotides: TGTGCCAGCAGCTTAAGCTCCTGGTTTGGGGAGCTGTTTTTT.

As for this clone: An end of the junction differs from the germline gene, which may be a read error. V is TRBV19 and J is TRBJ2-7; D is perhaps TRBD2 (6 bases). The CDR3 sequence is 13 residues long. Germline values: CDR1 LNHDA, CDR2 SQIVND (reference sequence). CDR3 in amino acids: CASRSDYSFEQYF. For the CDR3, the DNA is TGTGCCAGTAGATCGGACTATTCCTTCGAGCAGTACTTC.

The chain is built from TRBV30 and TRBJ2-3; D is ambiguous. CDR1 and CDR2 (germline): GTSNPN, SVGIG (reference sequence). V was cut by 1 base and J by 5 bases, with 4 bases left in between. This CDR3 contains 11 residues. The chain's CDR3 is CAWSGGDTQYF. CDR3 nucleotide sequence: TGTGCCTGGAGTGGGGGAGATACGCAGTATTTT.

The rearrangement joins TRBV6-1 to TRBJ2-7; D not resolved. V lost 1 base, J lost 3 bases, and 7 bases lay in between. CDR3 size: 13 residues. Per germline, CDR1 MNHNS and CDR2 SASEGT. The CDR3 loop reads CASSEGLLYEQYF. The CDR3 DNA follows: TGTGCCAGCAGTGAAGGGCTCCTCTACGAGCAGTACTTC.

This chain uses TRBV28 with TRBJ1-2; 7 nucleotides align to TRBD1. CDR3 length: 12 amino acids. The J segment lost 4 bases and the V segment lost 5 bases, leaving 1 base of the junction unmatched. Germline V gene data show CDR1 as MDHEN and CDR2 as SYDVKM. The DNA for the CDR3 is TGTGCCAGCAGTCGACAGGGCTATGGCTACACCTTC. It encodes CASSRQGYGYTF.

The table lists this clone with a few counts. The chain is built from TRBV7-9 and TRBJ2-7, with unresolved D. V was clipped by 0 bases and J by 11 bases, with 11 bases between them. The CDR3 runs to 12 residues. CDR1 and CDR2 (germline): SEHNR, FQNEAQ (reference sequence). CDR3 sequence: CASSLAGRDEYF. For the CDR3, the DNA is TGTGCCAGCAGCTTAGCCGGCCGCGACGAGTACTTC.

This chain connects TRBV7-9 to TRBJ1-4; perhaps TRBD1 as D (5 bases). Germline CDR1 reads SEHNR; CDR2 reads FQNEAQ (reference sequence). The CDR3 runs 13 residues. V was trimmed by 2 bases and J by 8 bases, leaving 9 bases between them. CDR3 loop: CASSLQGREKLFF. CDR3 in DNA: TGTGCCAGCAGCTTACAGGGTCGGGAAAAACTGTTTTTT.

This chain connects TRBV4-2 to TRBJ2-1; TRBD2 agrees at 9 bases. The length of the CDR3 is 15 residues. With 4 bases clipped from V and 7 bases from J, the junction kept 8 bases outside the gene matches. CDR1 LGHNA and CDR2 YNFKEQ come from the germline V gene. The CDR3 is CASSPQRGARNEQFF. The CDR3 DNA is TGTGCCAGCAGCCCACAGCGGGGGGCCAGGAATGAGCAGTTCTTC.

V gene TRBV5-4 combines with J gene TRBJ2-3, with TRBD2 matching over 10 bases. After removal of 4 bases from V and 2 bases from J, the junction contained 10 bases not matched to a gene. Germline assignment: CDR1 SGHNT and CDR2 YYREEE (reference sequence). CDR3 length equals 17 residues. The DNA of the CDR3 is TGTGCCAGCAGCCCAATACTAGCGGGGACTATCACAGATACGCAGTATTTT. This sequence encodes CASSPILAGTITDTQYF. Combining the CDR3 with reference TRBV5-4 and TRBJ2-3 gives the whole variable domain ETGVTQSPTHLIKTRGQQVTLRCSSQSGHNTVSWYQQALGQGPQFIFQYYREEENGRGNFPPRFSGLQFPNYSSELNVNALELDDSALYLCASSPILAGTITDTQYFGPGTRLTVL.

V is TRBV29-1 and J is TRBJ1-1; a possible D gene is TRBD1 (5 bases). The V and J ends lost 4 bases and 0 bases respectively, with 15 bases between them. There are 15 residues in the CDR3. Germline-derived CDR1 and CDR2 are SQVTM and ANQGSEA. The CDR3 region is CSVGGQGGMNTEAFF. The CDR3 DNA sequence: TGCAGCGTTGGAGGGCAGGGTGGGATGAACACTGAAGCTTTCTTT.

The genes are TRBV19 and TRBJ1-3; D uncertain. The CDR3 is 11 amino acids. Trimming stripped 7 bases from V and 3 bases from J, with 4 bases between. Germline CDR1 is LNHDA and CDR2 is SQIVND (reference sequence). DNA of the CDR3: TGTGCCAGTATAGATGGAAACACCATATATTTT. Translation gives CASIDGNTIYF.